What follows describes a single T cell receptor (beta chain). What this receptor recognizes is not known. Nothing much larger sits one base from this clone, and base qualities are not available. The data were taken from a study of blood T cell repertoires in COVID-19 (dated by TCRdb to the early 2020s). For context, the study as a whole: Samples covering the acute and convalescent phases of COVID-19 were provided by collaborators in the United States, Italy and Spain. The material from the prospective study consisted of cDNA or gDNA derived from T cells, B-cell-depleted T cells, or PBMCs. The dataset comprised deeply sampled blood TCRbeta repertoires from subjects exposed to, actively infected with, or recovered from COVID-19. The repertoires were made available in a free public database intended to serve as a resource for research on the immune response to SARS-CoV-2. Samples came from the ongoing ImmuneRACE study (first 160 participants) plus 1,254 subjects from 6 global collaborators. Sample metadata almost always included a de-identified subject ID, COVID-19 status, age in years and sex. Where available, HLA class I and class II types were taken from metadata supplied by the sample provider and were not determined by assay-based typing. Findings and caveats that apply to the study as a whole: The amount of clinical and demographic metadata varied by source and participant and was provided uncurated.

TCRbeta CDR3 regions were amplified from genomic DNA by means of the immunoSEQ Assay, a bias-controlled multiplex PCR. From the authors' description of their analysis: Within the assay, amplification of reference gene primers was used to estimate how many nucleated cells each sample contained. To quantify the absolute abundance of each unique TCRbeta CDR3 rearrangement, sequence reads were collapsed and filtered. For each sample, productive Simpson clonality was calculated as the square root of Simpson's diversity index over productive rearrangements. TCRdb limited this immuneACCESS table to in-frame rearrangements with V and J called. A share of clones is missing; checked studies link under half to unresolved V genes, and the rest is unexplained. The V and J calls and clone size were taken over from that table, and D and trimming were inferred from the DNA. Present in this sample are about 670,000 clones, around 89% of which were seen just once. Clones ranked in the top ten supply over 0.2% of the sample.

Between the V and J ends, shortened by 4 bases and 11 bases respectively, the junction contains 27 bases. As encoded in the germline V gene (reference sequence), CDR1 is SGHNT while CDR2 is YYREEE. The CDR3 contains 16 residues, cysteine and phenylalanine counted. The read is trimmed to its CDR3 DNA, 48 bases read in frame from base 1. Each collaborating institution followed its own protocols to collect whole blood in K2EDTA tubes. For TCRbeta analysis, collaborators shipped samples in one of three forms: frozen whole blood, isolated PBMCs, or DNA extracted from either of those sample types. The receptor chain draws on TRBV5-4 and TRBJ1-2; matching of 6 bases hints at TRBD1 as the D gene. This receptor was taken from a woman between 18 and 30 years old with acute or convalescent COVID-19. Sequenced sample: peripheral blood. The nucleotide sequence reads TGTGCCAGCAGCCCGCTCCCTTACCAGGGGCGATCTGTATACACCTTC. Its protein product is CASSPLPYQGRSVYTF.